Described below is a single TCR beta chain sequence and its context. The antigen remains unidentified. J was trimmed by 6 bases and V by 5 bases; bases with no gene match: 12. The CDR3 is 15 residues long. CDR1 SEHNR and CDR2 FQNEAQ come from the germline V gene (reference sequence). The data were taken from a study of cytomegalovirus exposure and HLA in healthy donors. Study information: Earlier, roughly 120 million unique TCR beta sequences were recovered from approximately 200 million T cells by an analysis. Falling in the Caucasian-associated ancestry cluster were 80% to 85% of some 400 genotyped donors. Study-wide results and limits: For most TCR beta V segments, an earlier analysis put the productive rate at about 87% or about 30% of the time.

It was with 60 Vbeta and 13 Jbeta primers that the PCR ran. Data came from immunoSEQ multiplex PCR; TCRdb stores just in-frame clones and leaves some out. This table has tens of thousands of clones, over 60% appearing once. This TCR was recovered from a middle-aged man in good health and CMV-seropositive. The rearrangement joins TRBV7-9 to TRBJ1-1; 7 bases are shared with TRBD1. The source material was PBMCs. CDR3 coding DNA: TGTGCCAGCAGCGACCGACAGGGATTGCGCCCTGAAGCTTTCTTT. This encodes CASSDRQGLRPEAFF.